One T cell receptor (beta chain) is described in this entry. The source of the sample is a study of shared clonotypes between healthy human individuals. There are 15 residues in the CDR3. Trimming took 5 bases from V and 6 from J; bases not matched to a gene: 9. Germline loops: CDR1 SGHAT, CDR2 FQNNGV. Generated by immunoSEQ multiplex PCR, the TCRdb table keeps only in-frame clones and is missing some. This sample has roughly 680,000 clones, with 72% found just once. V is TRBV11-2 and J is TRBJ2-1, with 8 bases that match TRBD2. The TCR comes from a woman in her thirties in good health. The sequenced material came from memory CD4+ T cells sorted from blood. The subset denotes: CD45RA-negative fraction. The CDR3, as DNA: TGTGCCAGCAGCGGACAAGCGGGAGCGAGCAATGAGCAGTTCTTC. It encodes CASSGQAGASNEQFF.